The 16 T cell receptor beta chains below all came from one sample that was sequenced in a study of T cell repertoires in cytomegalovirus infection. Each CDR3 protein is one row after TCRdb ran MiXCR on the reads. Here the sample spans under 350,000 distinct CDR3 sequences, about 9.2% being singletons. The material sequenced was PBMCs. Every receptor here comes from a human donor in good health (CMV status not recorded). Some clones in this sample may be carry-over from other donors' samples.

This clonotype was recorded many times. The chain combines TRBV6-2 or TRBV6-3 with TRBJ2-5; the D gene is possibly TRBD2 (6 bases). Germline CDR1 MNHEY, CDR2 SVGEGT. V lost 0 bases and J 5 bases, leaving 13 bases between the germline ends. The CDR3 runs to 15 residues. In DNA, the CDR3 is TGTGCCAGCAGTTACTCACTACTAGCAGTGGAGACCCAGTACTTC. As protein: CASSYSLLAVETQYF.

This clonotype was observed at least ten times. The rearrangement links TRBV12-3 or TRBV12-4 to TRBJ2-7; possibly TRBD1 or TRBD2 for D (5 bases each). The CDR3 is made up of 13 amino acids. Trimming took off 2 bases at V and 6 bases at J, with 11 bases between the two ends. CDR3 sequence (DNA): TGTGCCAGCAGTTTACGGGGCTGGGTCGAGCAGTACGTC. Translation: CASSLRGWVEQYV.

This clonotype was picked up many times. The CDR3 DNA is TGTGCCAGCAGCTTATTAGGGGACACGGGTAGAAGGGCGTTCACCGGGGAGCTGTTTTTT. It translates to CASSLLGDTGRRAFTGELFF. The V call is TRBV7-2, the J call TRBJ2-2, with D possibly being TRBD1 (6 bases). The germline V and J ends were trimmed by 2 bases and 4 bases, with 26 bases remaining between them. Per the germline V gene, CDR1 is SGHTA and CDR2 is FQGNSA. CDR3 size: 20 residues.

This clonotype was detected ten times or more. The rearrangement joins TRBV6-4 to TRBJ2-4; a weak D match, TRBD1 (6 bases). Germline V gene data show CDR1 as MRHNA and CDR2 as SNTAGT. CDR3 length: 9 amino acids. Trimming took off 6 bases at V and 16 bases at J, with 10 bases between the two ends. The chain's CDR3 is CASRTQGYF. In nucleotides, the CDR3 is TGTGCCAGCAGAACACAGGGCTACTTC.

This clonotype has just a few counts. The gene calls are TRBV6-2 or TRBV6-3 and TRBJ1-1; D not certain. The CDR3 covers 14 residues. Trimming left V 10 bases short and J 2 bases short, with 17 bases between. CDR1 is MNHEY, CDR2 SVGEGT, per germline. CDR3 amino acids: CATSLGGSNTEAFF. The CDR3 nucleotides read TGTGCCACCTCTTTGGGTGGAAGTAACACTGAAGCTTTCTTT.

This clonotype was picked up many times. This CDR3 reads CASSHDRGDQETQYF. The CDR3 coding sequence is TGCGCCAGCAGTCACGACAGGGGAGACCAAGAGACCCAGTACTTC. The chain couples TRBV23-1 to TRBJ2-5, with 8 bases aligning to TRBD1. TRBV23-1 is filed as an ORF, its function uncertain. V lost 3 bases to trimming and J lost 0 bases; unmatched junction nucleotides: 3. This CDR3 has 15 amino acids.

Note on this clonotype: Just one base apart from a much larger clone, this may be a read error. This chain joins TRBV7-9 and TRBJ1-1; TRBD1 matches 7 bases. This CDR3 has 16 amino acids. Germline V gene lookup returns CDR1 SEHNR and CDR2 FQNEAQ (reference sequence). Written as DNA, the CDR3 is TGTGCCTGCAGCTTAGCGGGACAATCAGGGGGCACTGAAGCTTTCTTT. Translated, it gives CACSLAGQSGGTEAFF.

This clonotype was counted ten times or more. CDR3 in DNA: TGTGCCAGCAAACAGTCTAATGAAAAACTGTTTTTT. This translates into CASKQSNEKLFF. This chain links TRBV7-3 with TRBJ1-4, with D unclear. The CDR3 runs 12 residues. V lost 7 bases and J 3 bases, leaving 6 bases between the germline ends. The germline V gene has CDR1 SGHTA and CDR2 FQGTGA. The variable domain in full, with the rest retrieved from reference TRBV7-3 and TRBJ1-4, is GAGVSQTPSNKVTEKGKYVELRCDPISGHTALYWYRQSLGQGPEFLIYFQGTGAADDSGLPNDRFFAVRPEGSVSTLKIQRTERGDSAVYLCASKQSNEKLFFGSGTQLSVL.

The chain uses TRBV7-8 and TRBJ2-3, with 8 nucleotides matching TRBD1. The ends lost 5 bases at V and 0 bases at J; junction bases unmatched: 7. CDR1 and CDR2 (germline): SGHVS, FQNEAQ. This CDR3 region has 16 residues. CDR3 DNA sequence: TGTGCCAGCAGCCTAGACCGGGACAGGAGCACAGATACGCAGTATTTT. This translates into CASSLDRDRSTDTQYF.

This clonotype was detected many times. The chain uses TRBV29-1 and TRBJ2-3; D unresolved. This CDR3 comprises 15 residues. Germline-derived CDR1 and CDR2 are SQVTM and ANQGSEA. Trimming removed 2 bases at V and 2 bases at J, with 14 bases between. The CDR3 region has the DNA TGCAGCGTTGAACTTCCCATACGCGTCACAGATACGCAGTATTTT. Protein sequence: CSVELPIRVTDTQYF.

At least ten counts were recorded for this clonotype. This sequence joins TRBV28 and TRBJ2-1; TRBD1 matches 7 bases. The CDR3 loop spans 16 amino acids. Germline CDR1 MDHEN, CDR2 SYDVKM. V was clipped by 5 bases and J by 2 bases; unmatched bases: 9. The CDR3 here is CASSPRGTEPYNEQFF. The CDR3 DNA reads TGTGCCAGCAGTCCTAGGGGGACAGAGCCCTACAATGAGCAGTTCTTC.

This clonotype appeared many times. The chain couples TRBV20-1 to TRBJ2-1; D not resolved. Germline loops: CDR1 DFQATT, CDR2 SNEGSKA (reference sequence). The CDR3 is 16 residues long. Trimming took 3 bases from V and 5 from J, leaving 20 bases between them. The CDR3: CSASYGILGIDNEQFF. In nucleotides, the CDR3 is TGCAGTGCTAGTTATGGAATCTTGGGGATAGACAATGAGCAGTTCTTC.

The rearrangement joins TRBV20-1 to TRBJ1-2; a weak D match, TRBD1 (5 bases). This CDR3 region has 14 residues. Looked up from germline, CDR1 is DFQATT and CDR2 is SNEGSKA (reference sequence). V was trimmed by 5 bases and J by 0 bases, leaving 13 bases between them. This CDR3 reads CSAPSGGTNYGYTF. In nucleotides, the CDR3 is TGCAGTGCTCCATCGGGGGGAACTAACTATGGCTACACCTTC.

This clonotype has ten or more counts. This chain connects TRBV28 to TRBJ1-4; D ambiguous. The CDR3 extends over 14 amino acids. In germline, CDR1 is MDHEN, CDR2 SYDVKM. V was cut by 6 bases and J by 5 bases, with 13 bases left in between. CDR3 protein: CASRPGLMNEKLFF. For the CDR3, the DNA is TGTGCCAGCAGACCCGGACTGATGAATGAAAAACTGTTTTTT.

CDR3 loop: CASRTSGDEQFF. The CDR3 region has the DNA TGTGCCAGCCGGACTAGCGGGGACGAGCAGTTCTTC. The V gene is TRBV6-2 or TRBV6-3, the J gene TRBJ2-1; 12 bases align to TRBD2. CDR1 and CDR2 (germline): MNHEY, SVGEGT. J lost 10 bases, V lost 8 bases, and 3 bases had no gene match. The CDR3 length is 12 residues.

This clonotype was observed many times. The chain carries TRBV6-2 or TRBV6-3 and TRBJ1-3; no definite D call. The V end lost 7 bases, the J end lost 0 bases, and 7 bases lay between the germline ends. The CDR3 extends over 13 amino acids. The germline CDR1 and CDR2 sequences are MNHEY and SVGEGT. CDR3 sequence (DNA): TGTGCCAGCAAGACGAGCTCTGGAAACACCATATATTTT. Amino acid sequence: CASKTSSGNTIYF.